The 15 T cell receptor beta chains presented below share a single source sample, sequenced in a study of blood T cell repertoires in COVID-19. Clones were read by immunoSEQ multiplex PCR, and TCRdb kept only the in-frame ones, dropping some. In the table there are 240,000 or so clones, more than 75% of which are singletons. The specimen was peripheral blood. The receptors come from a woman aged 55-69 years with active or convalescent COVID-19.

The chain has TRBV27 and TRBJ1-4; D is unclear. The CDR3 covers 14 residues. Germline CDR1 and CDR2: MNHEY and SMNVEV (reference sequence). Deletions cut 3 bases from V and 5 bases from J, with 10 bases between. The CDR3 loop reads CASSFWANNEKLFF. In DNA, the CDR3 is TGTGCCAGCAGTTTCTGGGCAAACAATGAAAAACTGTTTTTT.

The CDR3 DNA is TGTGCCAGCTCATCTTCGGGGGGCCGGGAGCCCCAGCATTTT. This codes for CASSSSGGREPQHF. The gene calls are TRBV7-9 and TRBJ1-5; TRBD1 is a possible D gene (6 bases). Germline CDR1 SEHNR, CDR2 FQNEAQ (reference sequence). The V and J ends lost 8 bases and 8 bases respectively, with 19 bases between them. The CDR3 is 14 residues long.

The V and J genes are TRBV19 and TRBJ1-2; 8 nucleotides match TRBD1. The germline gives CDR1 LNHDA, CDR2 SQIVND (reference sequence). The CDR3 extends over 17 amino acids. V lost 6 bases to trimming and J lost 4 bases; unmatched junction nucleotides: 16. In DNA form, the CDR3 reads TGTGCCAGTAGCAGAGGGACAGGAACCGATAGGGCCTATGGCTACACCTTC. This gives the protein CASSRGTGTDRAYGYTF.

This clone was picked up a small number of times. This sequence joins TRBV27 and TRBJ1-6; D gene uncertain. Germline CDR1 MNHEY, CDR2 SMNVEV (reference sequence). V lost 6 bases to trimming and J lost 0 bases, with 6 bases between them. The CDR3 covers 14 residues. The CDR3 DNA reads TGTGCCAGCAGCGTGAGCTCCTATAATTCACCCCTCCACTTT. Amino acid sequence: CASSVSSYNSPLHF.

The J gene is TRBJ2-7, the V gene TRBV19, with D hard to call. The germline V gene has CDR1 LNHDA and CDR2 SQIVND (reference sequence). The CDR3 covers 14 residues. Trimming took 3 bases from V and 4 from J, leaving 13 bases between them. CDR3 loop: CASSIGQAPYEQYF. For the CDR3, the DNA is TGTGCCAGTAGTATTGGTCAGGCCCCTTACGAGCAGTACTTC.

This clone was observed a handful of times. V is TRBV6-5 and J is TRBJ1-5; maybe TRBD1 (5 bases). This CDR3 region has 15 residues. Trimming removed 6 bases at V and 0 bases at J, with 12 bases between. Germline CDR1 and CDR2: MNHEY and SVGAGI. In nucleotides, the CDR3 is TGTGCCAGCAGAGCCGGGGGACTTAGCAATCAGCCCCAGCATTTT. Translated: CASRAGGLSNQPQHF.

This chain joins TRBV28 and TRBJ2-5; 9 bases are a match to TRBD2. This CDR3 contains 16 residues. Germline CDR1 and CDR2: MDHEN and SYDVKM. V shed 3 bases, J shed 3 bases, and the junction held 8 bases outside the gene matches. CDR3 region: CASSFPGSGGKETQYF. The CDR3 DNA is TGTGCCAGCAGTTTCCCGGGTAGCGGGGGTAAAGAGACCCAGTACTTC.

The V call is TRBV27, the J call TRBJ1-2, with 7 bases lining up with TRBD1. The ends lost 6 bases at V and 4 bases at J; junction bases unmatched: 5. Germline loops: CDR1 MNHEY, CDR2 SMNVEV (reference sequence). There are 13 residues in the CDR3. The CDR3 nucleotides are TGTGCCAGCAGGGAGACAGGGAGCTATGGCTACACCTTC. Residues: CASRETGSYGYTF.

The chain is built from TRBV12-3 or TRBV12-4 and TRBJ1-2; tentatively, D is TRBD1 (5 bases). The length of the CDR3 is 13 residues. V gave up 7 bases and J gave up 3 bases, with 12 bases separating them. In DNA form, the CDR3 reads TGTGCCAGCACCCTAACAGGCGACTATGGCTACACCTTC. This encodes CASTLTGDYGYTF.

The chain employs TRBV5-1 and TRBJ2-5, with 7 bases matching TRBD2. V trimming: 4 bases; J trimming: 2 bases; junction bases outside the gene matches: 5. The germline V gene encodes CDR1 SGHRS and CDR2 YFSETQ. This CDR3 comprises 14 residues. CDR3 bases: TGCGCCAGCAGCGGCGGGGGACTTCAAGAGACCCAGTACTTC. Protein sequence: CASSGGGLQETQYF.

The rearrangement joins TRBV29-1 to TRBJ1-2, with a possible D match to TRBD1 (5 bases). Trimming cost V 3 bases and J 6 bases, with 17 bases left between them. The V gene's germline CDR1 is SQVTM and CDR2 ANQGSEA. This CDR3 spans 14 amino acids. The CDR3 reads CSVDLAPGTNGYTF. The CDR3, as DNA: TGCAGCGTTGATCTGGCGCCTGGGACTAATGGCTACACCTTC.

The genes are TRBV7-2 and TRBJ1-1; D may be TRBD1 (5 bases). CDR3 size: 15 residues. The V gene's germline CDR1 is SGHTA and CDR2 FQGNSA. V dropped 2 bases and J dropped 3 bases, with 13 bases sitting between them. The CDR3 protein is CASSLRGSGYTEAFF. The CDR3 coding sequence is TGTGCCAGCAGCTTACGGGGGTCGGGGTACACTGAAGCTTTCTTT.

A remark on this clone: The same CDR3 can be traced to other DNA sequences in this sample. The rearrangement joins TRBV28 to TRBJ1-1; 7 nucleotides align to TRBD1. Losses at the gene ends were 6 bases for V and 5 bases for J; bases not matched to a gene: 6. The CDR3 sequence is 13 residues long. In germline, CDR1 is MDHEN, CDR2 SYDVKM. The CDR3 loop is CASSLDRRTEAFF. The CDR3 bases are TGTGCCAGCAGCCTGGACAGGCGGACTGAAGCTTTCTTT.

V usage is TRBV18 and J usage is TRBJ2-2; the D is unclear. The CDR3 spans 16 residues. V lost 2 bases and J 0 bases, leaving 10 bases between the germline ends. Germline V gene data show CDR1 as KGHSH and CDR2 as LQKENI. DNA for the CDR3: TGTGCCAGCTCACCATTTGAGGCAGCGAACACCGGGGAGCTGTTTTTT. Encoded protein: CASSPFEAANTGELFF.

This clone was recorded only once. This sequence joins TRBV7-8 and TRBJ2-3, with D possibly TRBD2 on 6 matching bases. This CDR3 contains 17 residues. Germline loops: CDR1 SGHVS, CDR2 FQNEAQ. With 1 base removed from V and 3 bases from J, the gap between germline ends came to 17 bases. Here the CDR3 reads CASSLVGTYGMTDTQYF. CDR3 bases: TGTGCCAGCAGCTTAGTTGGGACTTATGGAATGACAGATACGCAGTATTTT.